The following is a T cell receptor beta chain sequence with its context. This entry is derived from a study of technical replicates of blood from several donors. The assay was immunoSEQ multiplex PCR, and TCRdb's table has in-frame clones only and misses some. Among approximately 92,000 clones listed, 95% were seen once. The CDR3 extends over 15 amino acids. Per the germline V gene, CDR1 is MNHNS and CDR2 is SASEGT. With 5 bases clipped from V and 3 bases from J, the junction kept 5 bases outside the gene matches. The chain is built from TRBV6-1 and TRBJ1-5, with 9 bases fitting TRBD1. The specimen was T cells isolated from PBMCs. The TCR comes from a human donor in good health. CDR3 nucleotides: TGTGCCAGCAGTACAGGGGGCTTTGACAATCAGCCCCAGCATTTT. Translating gives CASSTGGFDNQPQHF.